This T cell receptor beta chain comes out of a study of T cells in Graves' hyperthyroidism and ophthalmopathy. The investigators amplified TCR beta CDR3 regions from RNA transcripts. HTBI primers drove first-round RT-PCR of the TCR CDR3. Using its own MiXCR run on the multiplex PCR reads, TCRdb lists one record per CDR3 protein. The table has around 250,000 distinct CDR3 sequences, approximately 16% seen once; the top ten hold about 29%. This clonotype was counted at least ten times. Sequencing was performed on blood. The source is a woman aged 18 to 35 with Graves' ophthalmopathy.

The CDR3 loop is CASSQAGTGDYEQYF. The CDR3 DNA sequence: TGTGCCAGCAGCCAAGCCGGGACAGGGGATTACGAGCAGTACTTC. The chain employs TRBV3-1 and TRBJ2-7; 10 bases agree with TRBD1. In germline, CDR1 is LGHDT, CDR2 YNNKEL (reference sequence). The V gene end was trimmed by 1 base and the J gene end by 4 bases; junction bases not matched to a gene: 4. This CDR3 region has 15 residues.